A selection of T cell receptor beta chains follows, all from one sample in a study of T cell responses to AZD1222 COVID-19 vaccine. Measured with immunoSEQ multiplex PCR; TCRdb has only the in-frame clones, and not every one. In the table there are roughly 120,000 clones, more than 70% of which are singletons. The material was peripheral blood, obtained on day 0 of AZD1222 vaccination. Every receptor here comes from an adult in good health. Each CDR3 is given with its conserved first and last residue. Fields, in order: J gene, clone size, V gene, D gene, CDR3 length, CDR3 DNA, CDR3 protein. D genes are given only for firm matches. Clone size is not always given. Where it is, it says once, few, many or a class for expanded clones.

TRBJ2-7	once	TRBV5-1	TRBD1	14	TGCGCCAGCAGCTTGCAGGGACAGGGCTACGAGCAGTACTTC	CASSLQGQGYEQYF
TRBJ1-5	NA	TRBV10-3	TRBD1	15	TGTGCCATCAGTGACTACGACAGGGGTGGCCAGCCCCAGCATTTT	CAISDYDRGGQPQHF
TRBJ2-7	NA	TRBV6-1	TRBD1	14	TGTGCCAGCAGTGACGGGACAGGGTACTACGAGCAGTACTTC	CASSDGTGYYEQYF
TRBJ1-2	NA	TRBV11-2	NA	13	TGTGCCAGCAGCCCACTCTCTGGCTATGGCTACACCTTC	CASSPLSGYGYTF
TRBJ1-6	NA	TRBV7-9	NA	15	TGTGCCAGCAGCCCCCCCGACGGGGCTAATTCACCCCTCCACTTT	CASSPPDGANSPLHF
TRBJ2-3	NA	TRBV3-1/TRBV3-2	NA	13	TGTGCCAGCAGCCAATTGGGCGGGTATACGCAGTATTTT	CASSQLGGYTQYF
TRBJ2-5	NA	TRBV9	TRBD2	14	TGTGCCAGCAGCGTACAAGCGGGAGTGGAGACCCAGTACTTC	CASSVQAGVETQYF
TRBJ1-2	once	TRBV6-5	NA	15	TGTGCCAGCAAGAGCGGGTCAGGCTCTAACTATGGCTACACCTTC	CASKSGSGSNYGYTF
TRBJ1-6	NA	TRBV5-5	NA	14	TGTGCCAGCAGCTTCACTCAGGGGTGGTCACCCCTCCACTTT	CASSFTQGWSPLHF
TRBJ2-1	few	TRBV30	TRBD2	19	TGTGCCTGGATACCCCAGCTGGCACTAGCGGGAGGCATCCAAGGGGAGCAGTTCTTC	CAWIPQLALAGGIQGEQFF
TRBJ2-1	NA	TRBV5-8	NA	12	TGTGCCAGCAGCTTGGTGGGGGACGAGCAGTTCTTC	CASSLVGDEQFF
TRBJ1-5	once	TRBV6-5	NA	13	TGTGCCAGCCGTCCCCGGGGCGGACAGCCCCAGCATTTT	CASRPRGGQPQHF
TRBJ1-4	NA	TRBV10-3	TRBD1	15	TGTGCCATCAGCGGCCGGACAGGGGGAGGTGAAAAACTGTTTTTT	CAISGRTGGGEKLFF
TRBJ1-6	NA	TRBV27	NA	15	TGTGCCAGCAGTTTAGAAGCCGAACGGGATTCACCCCTCCACTTT	CASSLEAERDSPLHF
TRBJ2-7	NA	TRBV2	NA	12	TGTGCCAGCAGTGAAGAGCTCTACGAGCAGTACTTC	CASSEELYEQYF
TRBJ1-5	NA	TRBV28	TRBD1	18	TGTGCCAGCACCTCCGGGACAGAGAAATATTATAGCAATCAGCCCCAGCATTTT	CASTSGTEKYYSNQPQHF
TRBJ2-1	NA	TRBV4-1	NA	17	TGCGCCAGCAGCCAGAACGGACACGCGAGCTCCTACAATGAGCAGTTCTTC	CASSQNGHASSYNEQFF
TRBJ2-7	NA	TRBV7-2	NA	14	TGTGCCAGCAGCTCCCGGGACGGTACCTACGAGCAGTACTTC	CASSSRDGTYEQYF
TRBJ1-5	NA	TRBV3-1/TRBV3-2	NA	13	TGTGCCAGCAGCCAAGAAGGGTGGCAGCCCCAGCATTTT	CASSQEGWQPQHF
TRBJ1-3	NA	TRBV6-5	NA	14	TGTGCCAGCAGCCGTCAGGGGTTGGGAAACACCATATATTTT	CASSRQGLGNTIYF
TRBJ1-3	NA	TRBV5-1	NA	15	TGCGCCAGCAGCCCAGACAGATTCTCTGGAAACACCATATATTTT	CASSPDRFSGNTIYF
TRBJ1-2	NA	TRBV27	NA	14	TGTGCCAGCAGTTCCTCCGACAGCCTCTATGGCTACACCTTC	CASSSSDSLYGYTF
TRBJ2-7	once	TRBV7-9	TRBD1	15	TGTGCCAGCAGCTTAGCAGGGACAGGGGTCGGGGAGCAGTACTTC	CASSLAGTGVGEQYF
TRBJ1-4	NA	TRBV15	TRBD1	14	TGTGCCACCAGCAGAGAACAGGGGAATGAAAAACTGTTTTTT	CATSREQGNEKLFF
TRBJ1-2	NA	TRBV6-6	NA	14	TGTGCCAGCAGTTGGCCTCAGGGATCTGATGGCTACACCTTC	CASSWPQGSDGYTF
TRBJ2-1	NA	TRBV7-2	NA	14	TGTGCCAGCAGCGGTCGGACGCGCGGGGATGAGCAGTTCTTC	CASSGRTRGDEQFF
TRBJ1-6	NA	TRBV28	NA	15	TGTGCCAGCAGTCGCGTGGCAGGGGCAAGTTCACCCCTCCACTTT	CASSRVAGASSPLHF
TRBJ2-7	NA	TRBV7-9	TRBD1	15	TGTGCCAGCAGCGAATCCGGGACAGGACACTACGAGCAGTACTTC	CASSESGTGHYEQYF
TRBJ1-2	NA	TRBV12-3/TRBV12-4	NA	13	TGTGCCAGCAGTTTAAGGGGGGGGGATGGCTACACCTTC	CASSLRGGDGYTF
TRBJ1-2	NA	TRBV6-1	NA	12	TGTGCCAGCAGTGACAGGGTTGGCGGCTACACCTTC	CASSDRVGGYTF
TRBJ1-1	NA	TRBV29-1	NA	14	TGCAGCGTTGAAGAGAGGCTTCTGAACACTGAAGCTTTCTTT	CSVEERLLNTEAFF
TRBJ1-4	NA	TRBV7-3	NA	15	TGTGCCAGCAGCTTAACGGCGGACCTTAATGAAAAACTGTTTTTT	CASSLTADLNEKLFF
TRBJ1-2	NA	TRBV19	NA	15	TGTGCCAGTAATACTCCACAGGGCGCTAACTATGGCTACACCTTC	CASNTPQGANYGYTF
TRBJ1-4	NA	TRBV6-5	NA	14	TGTGCCAGCAGTCAGACAGGCCTAAATGAAAAACTGTTTTTT	CASSQTGLNEKLFF
TRBJ1-3	NA	TRBV12-3/TRBV12-4	NA	12	TGTGCCAGCAGTTTAGGGGGTATCGCCATATATTTT	CASSLGGIAIYF
TRBJ2-2	NA	TRBV24-1	NA	12	TGTGCCACCGGGACAACAACCGGGGAGCTGTTTTTT	CATGTTTGELFF
TRBJ2-1	NA	TRBV27	TRBD2	13	TGTGCCAGCAGCTTCCGGACTAGCGATTCGCAGTTCTTC	CASSFRTSDSQFF
TRBJ2-1	NA	TRBV13	NA	15	TGTGCCAGCAAAACAGGAGTCTTAAGTTTCGATGAGCAGTTCTTC	CASKTGVLSFDEQFF
TRBJ1-2	NA	TRBV2	NA	13	TGTGCCACCACTAGGAGGGGTCGCTATGGCTACACCTTC	CATTRRGRYGYTF
TRBJ1-6	NA	TRBV7-9	TRBD1	15	TGTGCCAGCAGTTACTGGACAGGGGGGGATTCACCCCTCCACTTT	CASSYWTGGDSPLHF
TRBJ2-7	NA	TRBV21-1	NA	14	TGTGCCAGACTGCGGGCGAACGGTGGTGACGAGCAGTACTTC	CARLRANGGDEQYF
TRBJ2-7	NA	TRBV4-1	TRBD1	15	TGCGCCAGCAGCCAAGCCAGGGACAGAGGCTACGAGCAGTACTTC	CASSQARDRGYEQYF
TRBJ2-7	NA	TRBV28	NA	14	TGTGCCAGCAGTTTTGCAAGCAATTCCTACGAGCAGTACTTC	CASSFASNSYEQYF
TRBJ2-7	NA	TRBV5-1	NA	11	TGCGCCAGCAGCTTGGACACCGAGCAGTACTTC	CASSLDTEQYF
TRBJ2-7	NA	TRBV27	TRBD1	15	TGTGCCAGCGGCTCACTAGGGACAGGGAAATACGAGCAGTACTTC	CASGSLGTGKYEQYF
TRBJ2-3	NA	TRBV7-9	NA	12	TGTGCCAGCAGCTTAGGCCCTCCCTCGCAGTATTTT	CASSLGPPSQYF
TRBJ1-1	once	TRBV5-8	NA	14	TGTGCCAGCAGCTTGGTTCAGGGGCCGGTGGAAGCTTTCTTT	CASSLVQGPVEAFF
TRBJ1-2	NA	TRBV28	NA	12	TGTGCCAGCAGTTTCGCTGGGTTTGGCTACACCTTC	CASSFAGFGYTF
TRBJ2-5	once	TRBV7-2	NA	13	TGTGCCAGCAGCTTCGCGGGATCAGAGACCCAGTACTTC	CASSFAGSETQYF
TRBJ2-7	NA	TRBV6-5	NA	13	TGTGCCAGCATCATACAGGGAACCGGGGAGCAGTACTTC	CASIIQGTGEQYF
TRBJ2-5	NA	TRBV9	TRBD2	16	TGTGCCAGCAGCGTGGGAGCGGGGGGCTCCCAAGAGACCCAGTACTTC	CASSVGAGGSQETQYF
TRBJ1-2	NA	TRBV5-6	NA	12	TGTGCCAGCAGCCAGACGGTCCAGGGCTACACCTTC	CASSQTVQGYTF
TRBJ2-1	NA	TRBV18	NA	14	TGTGCCAGCTCCCGTCGGGACGACTCGGATGAGCAGTTCTTC	CASSRRDDSDEQFF
TRBJ1-1	NA	TRBV4-2	NA	16	TGTGCCAGCAGCCAAGATCCTATTATGGCGGGCGCTGAAGCTTTCTTT	CASSQDPIMAGAEAFF
TRBJ1-2	NA	TRBV30	NA	14	TGTGCCTGGAGACCCGGACAGTTGGGCTATGGCTACACCTTC	CAWRPGQLGYGYTF
TRBJ1-3	NA	TRBV30	NA	13	TGTGCCTTAAGACCGTTCTCTGGAAACACCATATATTTT	CALRPFSGNTIYF
TRBJ2-5	few	TRBV6-2/TRBV6-3	NA	14	TGTGCCAGCAGTTACGGGGACCCCAAAGAGACCCAGTACTTC	CASSYGDPKETQYF